What follows are 11 T cell receptor beta chains derived from one specimen sequenced in a study of Ad26.COV2.S vaccination and SARS-CoV-2 variants (dated by TCRdb to about 2021). Libraries were prepared through the immunoSEQ multiplex PCR assay. This immuneACCESS table, as held by TCRdb, lists in-frame sequences with V and J called but not all clones. Of the missing ones, under half trace to an unresolved V gene in checked studies; the others have no known cause. The sample table lists about 350,000 clones, around 90% of them with a count of one. The ten most abundant clones make up under 5% of the sample. Reading the label with the study, this specimen's time point is: individuals recovered from natural SARS-CoV-2 infection. The starting material was peripheral blood, obtained after recovery from COVID-19. All receptors come from a human donor who had recovered from COVID-19.

This chain connects TRBV6-5 to TRBJ1-2, with D uncertain. The germline V gene has CDR1 MNHEY and CDR2 SVGAGI. The length of the CDR3 is 12 residues. Trimming shortened V by 6 bases and J by 6 bases, and 11 bases separated the two germline ends. CDR3 loop: CASRGGVHGYTF. Here the CDR3 DNA reads TGTGCCAGCAGGGGAGGAGTCCATGGCTACACCTTC.

The V call is TRBV2, the J call TRBJ2-3, with D possibly called TRBD1 or TRBD2 (6 bases each). Germline V gives CDR1 SNHLY, CDR2 FYNNEI. The ends were cut back, 3 bases at V and 2 bases at J, with 18 bases in the middle. This CDR3 has 17 residues. CDR3 protein: CASSDPMPGAPTDTQYF. As DNA, the CDR3 is TGTGCCAGCAGTGATCCTATGCCGGGGGCTCCCACAGATACGCAGTATTTT.

The J gene is TRBJ2-1, the V gene TRBV6-6, with D hard to call. CDR1 is MNHNY and CDR2 is SVGAGI in the germline V gene (reference sequence). The CDR3 runs to 12 residues. Trimming took 2 bases from V and 7 from J, leaving 6 bases between them. The DNA for the CDR3 is TGTGCCAGCAGTTACCAGAAAAATGAGCAGTTCTTC. Amino acids: CASSYQKNEQFF.

This rearrangement joins TRBV19 to TRBJ1-1; D call uncertain. The germline V gene has CDR1 LNHDA and CDR2 SQIVND (reference sequence). Trimming left V 3 bases short and J 1 base short, with 9 bases between. The length of the CDR3 is 14 residues. The CDR3 sequence is CASSIGWGNTEAFF. Here the CDR3 DNA reads TGTGCCAGTAGTATTGGTTGGGGGAACACTGAAGCTTTCTTT. The full variable domain, with the rest looked up from reference TRBV19 and TRBJ1-1, is DGGITQSPKYLFRKEGQNVTLSCEQNLNHDAMYWYRQDPGQGLRLIYYSQIVNDFQKGDIAEGYSVSREKKESFPLTVTSAQKNPTAFYLCASSIGWGNTEAFFGQGTRLTVV.

The chain couples TRBV7-8 to TRBJ1-2, with TRBD1 matching 7 bases. Trimming cost V 0 bases and J 6 bases; bases outside gene matches: 7. The germline gives CDR1 SGHVS, CDR2 FQNEAQ. This CDR3 spans 15 amino acids. The CDR3: CASSLAMTGTNGYTF. In DNA, the CDR3 is TGTGCCAGCAGCTTAGCCATGACAGGGACTAATGGCTACACCTTC.

The chain combines TRBV28 with TRBJ2-2, with 9 bases matching TRBD1. The CDR3 extends over 14 amino acids. Germline lookup yields CDR1 MDHEN and CDR2 SYDVKM. Losses at the gene ends were 6 bases for V and 3 bases for J; bases not matched to a gene: 2. The CDR3 region has the DNA TGTGCCAGCAGCGGGACAGGGTACACCGGGGAGCTGTTTTTT. It codes for CASSGTGYTGELFF.

This clone was seen only once. The chain uses TRBV9 and TRBJ1-4, with unresolved D. V lost 4 bases and J 7 bases, leaving 8 bases between the germline ends. The CDR3 length is 12 residues. Germline CDR1 SGDLS, CDR2 YYNGEE. The CDR3 DNA sequence: TGTGCCAGCAGCACCCTTGGTGAAAAACTGTTTTTT. It codes for CASSTLGEKLFF.

The chain uses TRBV18 and TRBJ1-2; D is undetermined. Trimming took off 3 bases at V and 4 bases at J, with 12 bases between the two ends. CDR1 is KGHSH, CDR2 LQKENI, per germline. The CDR3 has 14 amino acids. The CDR3 sequence: CASSPELGVYGYTF. The CDR3 DNA reads as TGTGCCAGCTCACCCGAGTTAGGAGTCTATGGCTACACCTTC. Supplemented by reference TRBV18 and TRBJ1-2, the full variable domain reads NAGVMQNPRHLVRRRGQEARLRCSPMKGHSHVYWYRQLPEEGLKFMVYLQKENIIDESGMPKERFSAEFPKEGPSILRIQQVVRGDSAAYFCASSPELGVYGYTFGSGTRLTVV.

The chain uses TRBV27 and TRBJ1-1; D may be TRBD1 (6 bases). CDR1 and CDR2 (germline): MNHEY, SMNVEV (reference sequence). The CDR3 runs to 16 residues. V lost 3 bases and J 5 bases, leaving 19 bases between the germline ends. CDR3 residues: CASSFTWDNMGTEAFF. CDR3 DNA: TGTGCCAGCAGTTTCACGTGGGACAACATGGGGACTGAAGCTTTCTTT.

The chain carries TRBV10-2 and TRBJ1-1; no clear D. CDR1 is WSHSY and CDR2 is SAAADI in the germline V gene. Trimming shortened V by 8 bases and J by 2 bases, and 9 bases separated the two germline ends. This CDR3 is 12 amino acids long. The CDR3, as DNA: TGCGCCAGCTCTCAGCTTAACACTGAAGCTTTCTTT. Its protein is CASSQLNTEAFF.

The genes are TRBV6-5 and TRBJ1-1; weak D call: TRBD1 (5 bases). From germline, CDR1 is MNHEY and CDR2 SVGAGI. This CDR3 contains 13 residues. V lost 5 bases and J 5 bases, leaving 12 bases between the germline ends. CDR3 sequence (DNA): TGTGCCAGCAGTCCCAGGGAAATGACTGAAGCTTTCTTT. Translated, it gives CASSPREMTEAFF.